This record concerns one T cell receptor (beta chain) sequence. Its matching antigen is unknown. TCRdb's table, derived via immunoSEQ multiplex PCR, lists solely in-frame clones and lacks some. The sample includes under 100,000 clones, roughly 83% seen only once; the top ten take about 12%. This entry comes from a study of cytomegalovirus exposure and HLA in healthy donors. Study overall: The 120 or so validation repertoires used the same platform as the 650 to 750 first-cohort repertoires, a later analysis reported.

Regarding the study as a whole: Through in vitro validation, three CMV-associated chains were shown to be specific for CMV antigens.

The CDR3 sequence is 16 residues long. CDR1 is LNHDA and CDR2 is SQIVND in the germline V gene (reference sequence). V lost 4 bases to trimming and J lost 1 base; unmatched junction nucleotides: 5. The rearrangement joins TRBV19 to TRBJ2-5; TRBD2 matches 11 bases. This TCR was recovered from a woman aged 18 to 35 in good health and CMV-seropositive. What was sequenced was PBMCs. DNA of the CDR3: TGTGCCAGTAGTAGGGCCGGGACTAGCGGCCAAGAGACCCAGTACTTC. Protein sequence: CASSRAGTSGQETQYF.